The clone carrying this T cell receptor beta chain turned up a few times. Study processing details: The assay estimated nucleated cells by amplifying reference gene primers. Assay: immunoSEQ multiplex PCR; the TCRdb copy retains only in-frame clones and omits some. The V and J calls and clone size come from that table; D and trimming were worked out from the DNA. The data show 90,000 to 100,000 clones, with approximately 82% seen just once and 3.5% to 5% held by the top ten. This sample stems from a study of blood T cell repertoires in COVID-19. Study overall: Acute and convalescent COVID-19 specimens originated in the United States, Italy and Spain. Sources were T cells, B-cell-depleted T cells, or PBMCs; the material itself was cDNA or gDNA.

Trimming took 2 bases from V and 9 from J; bases not matched to a gene: 2. The length of the CDR3 is 13 residues. The V gene's germline CDR1 is GTSNPN and CDR2 SVGIG (reference sequence). The receptor comes from a man in his 60s with acute or convalescent COVID-19. The V call is TRBV30, the J call TRBJ1-6; 9 positions match TRBD1. What was sequenced was peripheral blood. CDR3 DNA: TGTGCCTGGAGTTTACAGGGGGCTTCACCCCTCCACTTT. This sequence encodes CAWSLQGASPLHF.